This T cell receptor (beta chain) was documented in a study of OX40 agonist ivuxolimab in advanced cancers. Profiled with immunoSEQ multiplex PCR; TCRdb holds only in-frame clones, not every one. The sample gives 75,000 to 80,000 clones, approximately 82% of which show up once; 0.76% is in the top ten. The CDR3 extends over 16 amino acids. J was trimmed by 4 bases and V by 6 bases; bases with no gene match: 11. CDR1 is SGHKS and CDR2 is YYEKEE in the germline V gene (reference sequence). The sequence came from an adult with an advanced solid tumor such as melanoma, head and neck, liver or kidney cancer. Sequenced material: CD4+ or CD8+ T cells sorted from blood, taken in a trial of the OX40 agonist ivuxolimab. The chain has TRBV5-5 and TRBJ2-5, with TRBD2 matching over 11 bases. The CDR3 sequence is CASTTLAGGGSETQYF. CDR3 nucleotide sequence: TGTGCCAGCACCACTTTAGCGGGAGGGGGGTCAGAGACCCAGTACTTC.